The TCR beta chain under discussion was sequenced for a study of vaccination and CD4 T cells after COVID-19. Study as a whole: Some control cultures received a CEFX pool, which served as the positive control. Others received an HIV-1 Nef pool or no peptide. General study results and limits: A median 86.3% of convalescent patients' SARS-CoV-2-reactive clones emerged only after vaccination. Spike mono-reactivity applied to 304 of 307 vaccine-specific clones detected in convalescent patients.

Treatment: approximately 11-day PBMC culture with coronavirus spike peptide pools or control peptides (ViraFEST assay). Peptide-pool expansion of antigen-specific T cells preceded TCR sequencing in ViraFEST. On this clonotype: Antigen unknown.

Germline V gene data show CDR1 as SGHRS and CDR2 as YFSETQ. The V gene end was trimmed by 6 bases and the J gene end by 5 bases; junction bases not matched to a gene: 4. CDR3 size: 12 residues. An Oncomine TCR Beta short-read assay was used to sequence the DNA from cultured CD4+ T cells. TCRdb called the PCR reads again in MiXCR, with one record for every CDR3 protein. The data contain roughly 6,300 distinct CDR3 sequences, approximately 31% of them seen just once; the ten biggest clones take up 11%. This clonotype was obtained from a human donor who had recovered from COVID-19. V and J are TRBV5-1 and TRBJ2-5; 7 bases map to TRBD2. The material sequenced was CD4+ T cells from blood, cultured in vitro, taken after SARS-CoV-2 vaccination. The CDR3 reads CASTSGGETQYF. The CDR3 DNA is TGCGCCAGCACTAGCGGAGGGGAGACCCAGTACTTC.